Listed below are T cell receptor beta chains from one sample, sequenced in a study of blood T cell repertoires in COVID-19. The data were produced by immunoSEQ multiplex PCR, yet TCRdb's version contains in-frame clones alone and is incomplete. The repertoire holds 360,000 or so clones, around nine tenths seen once, with about 1.7% in the top ten. Sequenced sample: PBMCs or T cells enriched from blood (not recorded which). Receptors were obtained from a woman between 25 and 40 years old who had recovered from COVID-19. Both conserved end residues are part of each CDR3. Each record gives: clone size, D gene, V gene, J gene, CDR3 length, CDR3 DNA, CDR3 protein. A D gene is named only where the DNA matches it firmly. The size of a clone is reported for some rows only, either as once, few or many, or as a class for expanded clones.

>NA|NA|TRBV5-6|TRBJ1-3|17
TGTGCCAGCAGCTTTGGGCCCCGCTTTACCTCTGGAAACACCATATATTTT
CASSFGPRFTSGNTIYF
>NA|TRBD1|TRBV13|TRBJ1-5|15
TGTGCCAGCAGCCGACGGACAGGGGTCAATCAGCCCCAGCATTTT
CASSRRTGVNQPQHF
>NA|NA|TRBV5-6|TRBJ2-7|11
TGTGCCAGCAGCGTAGCCTACGAGCAGTACTTC
CASSVAYEQYF
>NA|NA|TRBV2|TRBJ2-3|15
TGTGCCAGCAGTGAAGCAGGCAGCGCCCCAGATACGCAGTATTTT
CASSEAGSAPDTQYF
>NA|TRBD2|TRBV7-9|TRBJ2-5|16
TGTGCCAGCAGTCCCCCGGCGGGAGGGTACCAAGAGACCCAGTACTTC
CASSPPAGGYQETQYF
>NA|NA|TRBV7-2|TRBJ2-3|15
TGTGCCAGCAGCTTTCGGGGACTGAGCACAGATACGCAGTATTTT
CASSFRGLSTDTQYF
>NA|NA|TRBV3-1/TRBV3-2|TRBJ2-1|14
TGTGCCAGCAGCCAGAGGACACACTACAATGAGCAGTTCTTC
CASSQRTHYNEQFF
>NA|TRBD1|TRBV30|TRBJ1-1|15
TGTGCCTGGAAGTTGGGAGGGACAGGGAACACTGAAGCTTTCTTT
CAWKLGGTGNTEAFF
>NA|NA|TRBV5-6|TRBJ1-2|15
TGTGCCAGCAGCTTCCTCCAGGCGGGGAACTATGGCTACACCTTC
CASSFLQAGNYGYTF
>NA|NA|TRBV7-8|TRBJ1-5|14
TGTGCCAGCGGCCCCGGCGGTAGCAATCAGCCCCAGCATTTT
CASGPGGSNQPQHF
>NA|TRBD2|TRBV3-1/TRBV3-2|TRBJ2-1|16
TGTGCCAGCAGCCAAGTTAGCGGGGGGGCCTACAATGAGCAGTTCTTC
CASSQVSGGAYNEQFF
>NA|NA|TRBV2|TRBJ2-7|14
TGTGCCAGCAGACTTCAGGGATACCCCTACGAGCAGTACTTC
CASRLQGYPYEQYF
>NA|NA|TRBV5-1|TRBJ2-1|13
TGCGCCAGCAGCCCGGGAACCTACAATGAGCAGTTCTTC
CASSPGTYNEQFF
>NA|TRBD2|TRBV9|TRBJ2-5|17
TGTGCCAGCAGCCCAGGGCTCCTAGCGGGGGCGGGGGAGACCCAGTACTTC
CASSPGLLAGAGETQYF
>NA|TRBD1|TRBV3-1/TRBV3-2|TRBJ2-1|12
TGTGCCAGCAGCTCCGCAGGGGGCGAGCAGTTCTTC
CASSSAGGEQFF
>few|TRBD1|TRBV18|TRBJ2-1|16
TGTGCCAGCTCACCAAGTCTTGGACAGGGGTGGCATGAGCAGTTCTTC
CASSPSLGQGWHEQFF
>NA|NA|TRBV21-1|TRBJ2-5|16
TGTGCCAGCAGCAAGAATAATAGTGGGGACACAGAGACCCAGTACTTC
CASSKNNSGDTETQYF
>NA|NA|TRBV10-2|TRBJ2-2|16
TGCGCCAGCACGTTGATTAGCGGTACGAACACCGGGGAGCTGTTTTTT
CASTLISGTNTGELFF
>NA|TRBD2|TRBV3-1/TRBV3-2|TRBJ2-1|15
TGTGCCAGCAGCCTAGCGGGAAATCAATACAATGAGCAGTTCTTC
CASSLAGNQYNEQFF
>once|NA|TRBV5-4|TRBJ2-3|15
TGTGCCAGCAGCCCTGACATCGCTAGCACAGATACGCAGTATTTT
CASSPDIASTDTQYF
>NA|NA|TRBV27|TRBJ1-1|16
TGTGCCAGCAGGGGGGCGGGGGTGGGACGAAACACTGAAGCTTTCTTT
CASRGAGVGRNTEAFF
>NA|TRBD2|TRBV7-2|TRBJ2-3|16
TGTGCCAGCAGCGGGACTAGCGGGAGGGCGGGGGATACGCAGTATTTT
CASSGTSGRAGDTQYF
>NA|NA|TRBV19|TRBJ1-2|15
TGTGCCAGCCTAAAGGACAGCGGCGGTATCTATGGCTACACCTTC
CASLKDSGGIYGYTF
>NA|NA|TRBV18|TRBJ2-3|14
TGTGCCAGCTCACAAGACTGGGGCACAGATACGCAGTATTTT
CASSQDWGTDTQYF
>few|TRBD1|TRBV7-9|TRBJ1-1|14
TGTGCCAGCACGCCGGGACAGGTTACCACTGAAGCTTTCTTT
CASTPGQVTTEAFF
>NA|NA|TRBV27|TRBJ2-5|14
TGTGCCAGCAGTCCCGACAGGTACCAAGAGACCCAGTACTTC
CASSPDRYQETQYF
>NA|NA|TRBV20-1|TRBJ2-3|11
TGCAGTGCTAGGTCTAGGGGTACGCAGTATTTT
CSARSRGTQYF
>NA|NA|TRBV5-1|TRBJ1-1|16
TGCGCCAGCAGCTTGAACAGGGCTCGTGGGAGCACTGAAGCTTTCTTT
CASSLNRARGSTEAFF
>NA|NA|TRBV5-4|TRBJ2-7|14
TGTGCCAGCAGCTTGGGTGGGAGATCCTACGAGCAGTACTTC
CASSLGGRSYEQYF
>NA|NA|TRBV7-2|TRBJ1-5|14
TGTGCCAGCAGCATCGGTAGGGGAAGTCAGCCCCAGCATTTT
CASSIGRGSQPQHF
>NA|NA|TRBV6-1|TRBJ1-1|13
TGTGCCAGCAGTTTCCAGGGAAACACTGAAGCTTTCTTT
CASSFQGNTEAFF
>NA|NA|TRBV6-5|TRBJ1-1|14
TGTGCCAGCAGTTACAGACCCGGGTGGGCTGAAGCTTTCTTT
CASSYRPGWAEAFF
>once|NA|TRBV29-1|TRBJ1-2|12
TGCAGCTCCATGACTATGTTCGGTGGCTACACCTTC
CSSMTMFGGYTF
>NA|NA|TRBV21-1|TRBJ2-1|15
TGTGCCAGCAGCAAAGGCCAGGGGTCCTACAATGAGCAGTTCTTC
CASSKGQGSYNEQFF
>NA|TRBD2|TRBV7-3|TRBJ2-2|17
TGTGCCAGCAGCCACGGACTAGCGGGAGCGAACACCGGGGAGCTGTTTTTT
CASSHGLAGANTGELFF
>NA|TRBD1|TRBV19|TRBJ1-1|14
TGTGCCAGTAGTATGAGACAGGGGGGCACTGAAGCTTTCTTT
CASSMRQGGTEAFF
>NA|NA|TRBV9|TRBJ2-3|16
TGTGCCAGCAGCGTAGCAGTCTCCGGAGTCACAGATACGCAGTATTTT
CASSVAVSGVTDTQYF
>NA|NA|TRBV5-8|TRBJ1-6|16
TGTGCCAGCAGCCGGGAGGGGGTGGCCTATAATTCACCCCTCCACTTT
CASSREGVAYNSPLHF
>NA|NA|TRBV21-1|TRBJ1-4|15
TGTGCCAGCAGCCAAGACAGGGTACTTTATGAAAAACTGTTTTTT
CASSQDRVLYEKLFF
>NA|NA|TRBV7-2|TRBJ1-5|15
TGTGCCAGCAGCTTACTTGTGGGCGGGAATCAGCCCCAGCATTTT
CASSLLVGGNQPQHF
>NA|NA|TRBV5-4|TRBJ2-3|12
TGTGCCAGCAGTTCTACCACAGATACGCAGTATTTT
CASSSTTDTQYF
>NA|TRBD1|TRBV9|TRBJ2-7|16
TGTGCCAGCAGCGTCTACTACGGACAGGGGACTGACGAGCAGTACTTC
CASSVYYGQGTDEQYF
>NA|NA|TRBV30|TRBJ1-1|13
TGTGCCTGGAGTTTGGGACACGACACTGAAGCTTTCTTT
CAWSLGHDTEAFF
>NA|NA|TRBV10-3|TRBJ2-7|12
TGTGCCATCAGGGAGGCGCGCTACGAGCAGTACTTC
CAIREARYEQYF
>NA|TRBD1|TRBV2|TRBJ2-2|15
TGTGCCAGCAGTAGGACAGGGATAAACACCGGGGAGCTGTTTTTT
CASSRTGINTGELFF
>NA|NA|TRBV6-5|TRBJ1-2|14
TGTGCCAGCAGACCGACAAGCTTTAACTATGGCTACACCTTC
CASRPTSFNYGYTF
>NA|NA|TRBV3-1/TRBV3-2|TRBJ2-7|13
TGTGCCAGCAGCCAAAAGGGGCCCTACGAGCAGTACTTC
CASSQKGPYEQYF
>NA|NA|TRBV18|TRBJ1-1|14
TGTGCCAGCTCACCCACATCGAGCGACACTGAAGCTTTCTTT
CASSPTSSDTEAFF
>NA|TRBD1|TRBV6-5|TRBJ2-7|12
TGTGCCACAGGACAGGGCTTCTACGAGCAGTACTTC
CATGQGFYEQYF
>NA|NA|TRBV27|TRBJ2-5|14
TGTGCCAGCAGACTTACCGGGGGCCAAGAGACCCAGTACTTC
CASRLTGGQETQYF
>NA|NA|TRBV10-2|TRBJ2-1|14
TGCGCCAGCAGGACAGCAAGCTCCTACAATGAGCAGTTCTTC
CASRTASSYNEQFF
>NA|NA|TRBV12-3/TRBV12-4|TRBJ1-6|12
TGTGCCAGCAGTTTAGGTGGCTCACCCCTCCACTTT
CASSLGGSPLHF
>NA|NA|TRBV5-1|TRBJ2-7|14
TGCGCCAGCAGGCGCGAAGCAGGGGCCTACGAGCAGTACTTC
CASRREAGAYEQYF
>few|TRBD1|TRBV18|TRBJ2-7|13
TGTGCCAGCGGCTCGGGACAGCCCTACGAGCAGTACTTC
CASGSGQPYEQYF
>NA|NA|TRBV2|TRBJ1-2|13
TGTGCCAGCATTTCGGGACTCATGGATGGCTACACCTTC
CASISGLMDGYTF
>NA|TRBD2|TRBV11-3|TRBJ2-7|16
TGTGCCAGCAGCTTTCAACTAGCGGGACCGCCTCTCGGGCAGTACTTC
CASSFQLAGPPLGQYF
>NA|NA|TRBV29-1|TRBJ1-2|12
TGCAGCGTTGAACAACAGGGCCTCGGCTACACCTTC
CSVEQQGLGYTF
>NA|NA|TRBV15|TRBJ2-4|17
TGTGCCACCAGCAGAGACAGTTACCGGGACTGGGGAAACATTCAGTACTTC
CATSRDSYRDWGNIQYF
>NA|NA|TRBV2|TRBJ2-1|14
TGTGCCAGCAGTGAAGTGAGGGCCGCCAATGAGCAGTTCTTC
CASSEVRAANEQFF
>NA|TRBD2|TRBV4-1|TRBJ2-1|15
TGCGCCAGCAGCCACAGGACTAGCGGGAACAATGAGCAGTTCTTC
CASSHRTSGNNEQFF